Below, one T cell receptor beta chain is given with its context. Its target is not known. Here immunoSEQ multiplex PCR was the method, and the copy in TCRdb shows in-frame clones only, minus some. In the table there are 53,000 or so clones, roughly three quarters of which are singletons. The sample is drawn from a study of a mutant IDH1 vaccine in newly diagnosed glioma. Study-level results: Vaccine-induced responses were seen in around 93% of patients, spanning several MHC alleles.

This sample's time point: week 35, safety follow-up. Mutant IDH1 20-mer peptide, at 300 ug, made up each vaccine dose, with topical imiquimod. The patients were given eight vaccinations, one each in weeks 1, 3, 5, 7, 11, 15, 19 and 23. The study enrolled donors with new WHO grade 3 or 4 IDH1-mutant, ATRX-lost astrocytomas. Germline V CDR1 and CDR2: SGHRS, YFSETQ. J lost 3 bases, V lost 4 bases, and 7 bases had no gene match. This CDR3 region has 15 residues. The sequences come from PBMCs, collected from a glioma patient whose treatment included an IDH1 peptide vaccine. The sequence came from a man aged 35 to 55 with glioma. The V gene is TRBV5-1, the J gene TRBJ2-3, with TRBD1 matching over 8 bases. The CDR3 protein is CASSHGQGPTDTQYF. DNA for the CDR3: TGCGCCAGCAGCCATGGACAGGGCCCTACAGATACGCAGTATTTT.